This T cell receptor beta chain was identified in a study of CD8 T cells in Susac syndrome. CDR1 is SQVTM and CDR2 is ANQGSEA in the germline V gene. With 0 bases removed from V and 0 bases from J, the gap between germline ends came to 15 bases. This CDR3 spans 17 amino acids. It was with random hexamers that about 0.45 to 1 ug RNA was reverse transcribed. Amplification of the TCR beta CDR3 was carried out by immunoSEQ multiplex PCR, which spanned a total of 54 Vbeta and 13 Jbeta segments. TCRdb itself ran the immunoSEQ multiplex PCR reads through MiXCR, one entry per CDR3 protein. This table holds approximately 130,000 distinct CDR3 sequences, around nine tenths found once.

The chain links TRBV29-1 to TRBJ2-1; maybe TRBD2 (6 bases). This sequence originates from a human donor with multiple sclerosis. What was sequenced was CD8+ T cells from PBMCs. In DNA, the CDR3 is TGCAGCGTTGAAGAGTTAGGAGGGTCTAGCTCCTACAATGAGCAGTTCTTC. Its translation is CSVEELGGSSSYNEQFF.